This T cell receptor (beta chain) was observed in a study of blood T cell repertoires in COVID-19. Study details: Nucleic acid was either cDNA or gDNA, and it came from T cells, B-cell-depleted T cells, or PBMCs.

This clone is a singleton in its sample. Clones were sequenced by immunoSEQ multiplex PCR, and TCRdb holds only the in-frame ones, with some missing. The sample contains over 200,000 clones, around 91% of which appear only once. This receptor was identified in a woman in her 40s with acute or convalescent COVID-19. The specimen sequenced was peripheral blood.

CDR3 coding DNA: TGTGCCATCAGACTTGGACAGGAGTCTAATGAAAAACTGTTTTTT. Translating it yields CAIRLGQESNEKLFF. The V gene is TRBV10-3, the J gene TRBJ1-4, with 7 bases lining up with TRBD1. The germline gives CDR1 ENHRY, CDR2 SYGVKD. J gave up 3 bases and V 6 bases, and 7 bases lay outside the gene matches. The CDR3 loop spans 15 amino acids.